Each of the 24 T cell receptor beta chains below was sequenced from the same sample in a study of shared clonotypes between healthy human individuals. Clones were sequenced by immunoSEQ multiplex PCR, and TCRdb holds only the in-frame ones, with some missing. This table holds around 510,000 clones, 70% to 80% found once. Sequencing was carried out using PBMCs. The receptors derive from a woman in her forties in good health. Some clones in this sample may be carry-over from other donors' samples.

The gene calls are TRBV25-1 and TRBJ2-7, with 7 positions matching TRBD1. The CDR3 consists of 15 residues. V dropped 5 bases and J dropped 1; count of bases not matched to a gene: 8. The V gene's germline CDR1 is MGHDK and CDR2 SYGVNS. The CDR3 loop is CASSSPTGPSYEQYF. CDR3 coding DNA: TGTGCCAGCAGTTCACCGACAGGGCCTTCCTACGAGCAGTACTTC.

V gene TRBV18 combines with J gene TRBJ2-5; TRBD2 matches 11 bases. This CDR3 is built from 16 residues. Germline V gene sequence: CDR1 KGHSH, CDR2 LQKENI. V gave up 6 bases and J gave up 0 bases; unmatched junction bases: 6. Written as DNA, the CDR3 is TGTGCCAGCTCGGCGACACTAGCGGGGGACCAAGAGACCCAGTACTTC. Protein sequence: CASSATLAGDQETQYF. Supplemented by reference TRBV18 and TRBJ2-5, the full variable domain reads NAGVMQNPRHLVRRRGQEARLRCSPMKGHSHVYWYRQLPEEGLKFMVYLQKENIIDESGMPKERFSAEFPKEGPSILRIQQVVRGDSAAYFCASSATLAGDQETQYFGPGTRLLVL.

This clone appeared a few times. The chain recombines TRBV14 with TRBJ2-7, with 13 bases fitting TRBD2. Germline CDR1 reads SGHDN; CDR2 reads FVKESK. V was clipped by 4 bases and J by 7 bases; unmatched bases: 10. The CDR3 runs 16 residues. CDR3 residues: CASSRPTSGRAGEQYF. In DNA form, the CDR3 reads TGTGCCAGCAGCCGCCCAACTAGCGGGAGGGCGGGGGAGCAGTACTTC.

The chain combines TRBV28 with TRBJ1-3, with D tentatively TRBD1 (5 bases). The V gene lost 5 bases and the J gene lost 4 bases, with 18 bases spanning the gap. The germline V gene encodes CDR1 MDHEN and CDR2 SYDVKM. There are 16 residues in the CDR3. CDR3 residues: CASSDRGRGAGNTIYF. CDR3 nucleotide sequence: TGTGCCAGCAGTGATCGGGGGAGGGGAGCCGGAAACACCATATATTTT.

The chain employs TRBV19 and TRBJ2-7, with TRBD1 matching over 7 bases. CDR3 length equals 13 residues. From germline, CDR1 is LNHDA and CDR2 SQIVND (reference sequence). The trim removed 5 bases at V and 7 bases at J, leaving 8 bases unmatched. The CDR3 sequence: CASSDTGTEEQYF. For the CDR3, the DNA is TGTGCCAGTAGTGATACCGGGACAGAGGAGCAGTACTTC.

This rearrangement joins TRBV7-6 to TRBJ2-2, with 9 bases that match TRBD1. This CDR3 has 16 amino acids. The germline V gene has CDR1 SGHVS and CDR2 FNYEAQ. After removal of 4 bases from V and 5 bases from J, the junction contained 8 bases not matched to a gene. As DNA, the CDR3 is TGTGCCAGCAGCTCCAGGCCCGGGACAGGGACCGGGGAGCTGTTTTTT. Translated: CASSSRPGTGTGELFF.

V is TRBV28 and J is TRBJ2-1, with 14 bases fitting TRBD2. The CDR3 is 16 amino acids. The junction had 2 bases not matched to a gene; V was cut back by 7 bases and J by 0 bases. Germline lookup yields CDR1 MDHEN and CDR2 SYDVKM. CDR3 loop: CASTGTSGSSYNEQFF. CDR3 nucleotides: TGTGCCAGCACCGGGACTAGCGGGAGCTCCTACAATGAGCAGTTCTTC.

The V call is TRBV19, the J call TRBJ2-2; 11 bases fit TRBD2. Germline V gene sequence: CDR1 LNHDA, CDR2 SQIVND (reference sequence). The CDR3 loop spans 15 amino acids. Trimming took 3 bases from V and 4 from J; bases not matched to a gene: 1. The CDR3: CASSISGRVTGELFF. CDR3 bases: TGTGCCAGTAGTATTAGCGGGAGGGTCACCGGGGAGCTGTTTTTT.

This chain connects TRBV5-6 to TRBJ2-5; the D is unclear. V dropped 3 bases and J dropped 2 bases, with 8 bases sitting between them. The CDR3 extends over 13 amino acids. The V gene's germline CDR1 is SGHDT and CDR2 YYEEEE. Here the CDR3 reads CASSSLSQETQYF. CDR3 sequence (DNA): TGTGCCAGCAGCTCTCTCTCTCAAGAGACCCAGTACTTC.

The genes are TRBV7-3 and TRBJ2-7; 7 bases line up with TRBD2. Looked up from germline, CDR1 is SGHTA and CDR2 is FQGTGA. There are 13 residues in the CDR3. V lost 2 bases and J lost 5; bases outside the gene matches: 3. The CDR3 protein is CASSLGEGHEQYF. In DNA, the CDR3 is TGTGCCAGCAGCTTAGGGGAGGGCCACGAGCAGTACTTC.

This clone has more than one count but fewer than ten. The gene calls are TRBV10-1 and TRBJ1-1; D unresolved. The CDR3 consists of 13 residues. V was clipped by 6 bases and J by 5 bases, with 13 bases between them. CDR1 is WNHNN, CDR2 SYGVQD, per germline (reference sequence). The CDR3 region has the DNA TGCGCCAGCAGGGAATTAATGGGGACTGAAGCTTTCTTT. It translates to CASRELMGTEAFF.

CDR3 protein: CASSYDHTGELFF. The CDR3 DNA reads TGTGCCAGCAGTTACGACCACACCGGGGAGCTGTTTTTT. The V call is TRBV6-5, the J call TRBJ2-2; D unresolved. The germline V gene has CDR1 MNHEY and CDR2 SVGAGI. The germline V and J ends were trimmed by 2 bases and 3 bases, with 4 bases remaining between them. The CDR3 has 13 residues.

Points on this clone: Since a much larger clone is just one base distant, this may be a read error. Other DNA sequences from this sample encode an identical CDR3 as well. This rearrangement joins TRBV30 to TRBJ2-2, with D perhaps matching TRBD1 or TRBD2 (7 bases each). The CDR3 has 14 amino acids. Per germline, CDR1 GTSNPN and CDR2 SVGIG (reference sequence). As DNA, the CDR3 is TGTGCCTGGAGTGTTGGGAGCCCAGGGGGGGAGCTGTTCTTT. Its translation is CAWSVGSPGGELFF. The full variable domain, rest sourced from reference TRBV30 and TRBJ2-2, is SQTIHQWPATLVQPVGSPLSLECTVEGTSNPNLYWYRQAAGRGLQLLFYSVGIGQISSEVPQNLSASRPQDRQFILSSKKLLLSDSGFYLCAWSVGSPGGELFFGEGSRLTVL.

The rearrangement links TRBV5-1 to TRBJ2-5; D is perhaps TRBD1 (5 bases). The CDR3 covers 13 residues. V dropped 5 bases and J dropped 5 bases, with 13 bases sitting between them. In germline, CDR1 is SGHRS, CDR2 YFSETQ. The CDR3 loop reads CASSRQGEETQYF. The DNA for the CDR3 is TGCGCCAGCAGTAGGCAGGGCGAGGAGACCCAGTACTTC. Full variable domain (remainder filled in from reference TRBV5-1 and TRBJ2-5): KAGVTQTPRYLIKTRGQQVTLSCSPISGHRSVSWYQQTPGQGLQFLFEYFSETQRNKGNFPGRFSGRQFSNSRSEMNVSTLELGDSALYLCASSRQGEETQYFGPGTRLLVL.

The chain joins TRBV9 to TRBJ2-2, with 12 bases lining up with TRBD2. Unmatched junction bases numbered 7, after V lost 4 bases and J lost 6 bases. The germline CDR1 and CDR2 sequences are SGDLS and YYNGEE. The CDR3 is made up of 16 amino acids. CDR3 amino acids: CASSIGTSGFPGELFF. CDR3 nucleotide sequence: TGTGCCAGCAGCATTGGGACTAGCGGGTTTCCCGGGGAGCTGTTTTTT.

The V gene is TRBV9, the J gene TRBJ1-1; no clear D gene. The V gene lost 0 bases and the J gene lost 0 bases, with 9 bases spanning the gap. The CDR3 is 15 residues long. Germline V CDR1 and CDR2: SGDLS, YYNGEE. The CDR3 bases are TGTGCCAGCAGCGTAGGGAACAGCATGAACACTGAAGCTTTCTTT. This gives the protein CASSVGNSMNTEAFF.

The rearrangement uses TRBV19 and TRBJ2-5; maybe TRBD1 (5 bases). V lost 1 base and J 7 bases, leaving 16 bases between the germline ends. This CDR3 is built from 15 residues. The germline CDR1 and CDR2 sequences are LNHDA and SQIVND (reference sequence). CDR3 amino acids: CASSIAAQASGTQYF. The CDR3 coding sequence is TGTGCCAGTAGTATAGCGGCACAGGCTTCAGGGACCCAGTACTTC. The whole variable domain, filled in from reference TRBV19 and TRBJ2-5, reads DGGITQSPKYLFRKEGQNVTLSCEQNLNHDAMYWYRQDPGQGLRLIYYSQIVNDFQKGDIAEGYSVSREKKESFPLTVTSAQKNPTAFYLCASSIAAQASGTQYFGPGTRLLVL.

This clone was observed a few times. The V and J genes are TRBV28 and TRBJ2-7; 9 positions match TRBD2. V dropped 3 bases and J dropped 2; count of bases not matched to a gene: 2. The CDR3 consists of 14 residues. Germline V CDR1 and CDR2: MDHEN, SYDVKM. The CDR3 loop reads CASSLREGAYEQYF. The CDR3 DNA reads as TGTGCCAGCAGTTTGCGGGAGGGAGCCTACGAGCAGTACTTC.

V and J are TRBV28 and TRBJ1-4, with D unclear. The CDR3 spans 16 residues. Germline V gene lookup returns CDR1 MDHEN and CDR2 SYDVKM. The V end was cut by 6 bases, the J end by 5 bases, with 19 bases between. The CDR3 bases are TGTGCCAGCAGAGACTCCAAGGGCAGGTTCAATGAAAAACTGTTTTTT. Protein product: CASRDSKGRFNEKLFF.

This clone appeared a single time. The V gene is TRBV5-8, the J gene TRBJ1-5, with TRBD1 as a possible D gene (5 bases). Germline V CDR1 and CDR2: SGHTS, YDEGEE. The length of the CDR3 is 16 residues. Trimming removed 4 bases from V and 1 base from J, with 15 bases in between. The CDR3 region has the DNA TGTGCCAGCAGCCGCCAGGAGAGGGGAAGCAATCAGCCCCAGCATTTT. Amino acids: CASSRQERGSNQPQHF.

This chain joins TRBV6-6 and TRBJ1-3; no definite D call. Trimming took 7 bases from V and 2 from J, leaving 6 bases between them. The CDR3 is 12 residues long. The germline V gene has CDR1 MNHNY and CDR2 SVGAGI (reference sequence). CDR3 sequence (DNA): TGTGCCAGCACGGCGGCTGGAAACACCATATATTTT. This encodes CASTAAGNTIYF.

This clone is a singleton in its sample. The chain recombines TRBV5-6 with TRBJ1-2, with D perhaps matching TRBD1 (6 bases). The CDR3 extends over 13 amino acids. The germline V and J ends were trimmed by 4 bases and 4 bases, with 11 bases remaining between them. The germline CDR1 and CDR2 sequences are SGHDT and YYEEEE. DNA for the CDR3: TGTGCCAGCAGCGGGACACCCTCCTATGGCTACACCTTC. Its translation is CASSGTPSYGYTF.

The rearrangement uses TRBV11-2 and TRBJ1-2, with D perhaps matching TRBD1 (5 bases). The germline V gene has CDR1 SGHAT and CDR2 FQNNGV. The CDR3 is made up of 14 amino acids. Trimming removed 5 bases from V and 8 bases from J, with 18 bases in between. In DNA, the CDR3 is TGTGCCAGCAGCCCCCCGGGGTTCGGGGACGGCTACACCTTC. Protein product: CASSPPGFGDGYTF.

The CDR3 sequence is CASSLHRPGYGYTF. The CDR3 region has the DNA TGTGCCAGCAGTTTACACAGACCTGGGTATGGCTACACCTTC. This rearrangement joins TRBV28 to TRBJ1-2, with no clear D. The CDR3 runs to 14 residues. Germline assignment: CDR1 MDHEN and CDR2 SYDVKM. Between the trimmed V and J ends, which lost 2 bases and 5 bases, there was a span of 12 bases.